This T cell receptor beta chain was profiled in a study of lymphopenia after photon versus proton radiotherapy. General study results and limits: After lymphocyte nadir, photon-treated repertoires showed oligoclonal expansion, especially CD8+ Temra.

The CDR3 has 14 amino acids. Looked up from germline, CDR1 is SGHRS and CDR2 is YFSETQ. V lost 3 bases and J 5 bases, leaving 14 bases between the germline ends. Note on this clone: Its antigen remains unidentified.

TCRdb's copy holds only in-frame clones and misses some; the assay was immunoSEQ multiplex PCR. Of more than 50,000 clones listed, around 82% are singletons. This chain uses TRBV5-1 with TRBJ2-5, with D possibly being TRBD1 (6 bases). The sequencing used peripheral blood, collected from a patient treated with photon-based radiotherapy. This receptor was obtained from a man in his fifties with gastric cancer. The CDR3, as DNA: TGCGCCAGCAGCTCAACAGGGATATGGGAGACCCAGTACTTC. Its translation: CASSSTGIWETQYF.